These 21 T cell receptor beta chains came from one sample sequenced in a study of OX40 agonist ivuxolimab in advanced cancers. TCRdb keeps only in-frame clones here, not all; method: immunoSEQ multiplex PCR. The data show roughly 48,000 clones, roughly 85% seen once. The sample consisted of CD4+ or CD8+ T cells sorted from blood, taken in a trial of the OX40 agonist ivuxolimab. These receptors originate from an adult with an advanced solid tumor such as melanoma, head and neck, liver or kidney cancer.

In this sample, this clone turned up a few times. The CDR3, as DNA: TGTGCCAGCAGCACTCGACAGGACACCTACGAGCAGTACTTC. Translated: CASSTRQDTYEQYF. This sequence joins TRBV21-1 and TRBJ2-7; TRBD1, as called in the table, went unchecked against the DNA. TRBV21-1 is a documented pseudogene. The CDR3 spans 14 residues.

This clone was detected only a few times. This chain links TRBV6-6 with TRBJ1-2; the match to TRBD1 covers 7 bases. Trimming took 6 bases from V and 7 from J; bases not matched to a gene: 8. Germline V gene lookup returns CDR1 MNHNY and CDR2 SVGAGI (reference sequence). The CDR3 spans 13 residues. CDR3 loop: CASRLPRQGGYTF. The CDR3 DNA follows: TGTGCCAGCAGACTGCCGAGACAGGGTGGCTACACCTTC.

The chain recombines TRBV5-1 with TRBJ2-7, with 9 bases matching TRBD2. This CDR3 comprises 14 residues. V gave up 4 bases and J gave up 2 bases; unmatched junction bases: 4. Germline-derived CDR1 and CDR2 are SGHRS and YFSETQ. The CDR3 nucleotides are TGCGCCAGCAGCCCGACTAGCGGCCCCTACGAGCAGTACTTC. This codes for CASSPTSGPYEQYF. The full variable domain, completed using reference TRBV5-1 and TRBJ2-7, is KAGVTQTPRYLIKTRGQQVTLSCSPISGHRSVSWYQQTPGQGLQFLFEYFSETQRNKGNFPGRFSGRQFSNSRSEMNVSTLELGDSALYLCASSPTSGPYEQYFGPGTRLTVT.

This clone was observed a single time. The chain combines TRBV18 with TRBJ2-3, with 8 positions matching TRBD2. This CDR3 spans 17 amino acids. Trimming took 1 base from V and 4 from J; bases not matched to a gene: 10. Germline CDR1 is KGHSH and CDR2 is LQKENI. CDR3 residues: CASSPLAGTGGADTQYF. The CDR3 DNA reads as TGTGCCAGCTCACCACTAGCGGGAACAGGCGGGGCAGATACGCAGTATTTT.

This chain links TRBV29-1 with TRBJ1-2; unclear D gene. The V gene lost 3 bases and the J gene lost 7 bases, with 9 bases spanning the gap. The CDR3 consists of 11 residues. The germline CDR1 and CDR2 sequences are SQVTM and ANQGSEA. The CDR3 nucleotides read TGCAGCGTTGAGAGGGATGGTGGCTACACCTTC. Translating gives CSVERDGGYTF.

The chain couples TRBV7-2 to TRBJ2-1; 16 nucleotides line up with TRBD2. V shed 5 bases and J 8 bases; nucleotides not matched to a gene: 12. CDR3 size: 18 residues. CDR1 SGHTA and CDR2 FQGNSA come from the germline V gene. CDR3 bases: TGTGCCAGCAGCAAAGGGACTAGCGGGAGGGCCGGAATCGATGAGCAGTTCTTC. Translated, it gives CASSKGTSGRAGIDEQFF. The full variable domain, in which reference TRBV7-2 and TRBJ2-1 provide the parts outside the CDR3, is GAGVSQSPSNKVTEKGKDVELRCDPISGHTALYWYRQSLGQGLEFLIYFQGNSAPDKSGLPSDRFSAERTGGSVSTLTIQRTQQEDSAVYLCASSKGTSGRAGIDEQFFGPGTRLTVL.

This clone was seen just once. The V and J genes are TRBV25-1 and TRBJ2-1, with 9 positions matching TRBD2. From germline, CDR1 is MGHDK and CDR2 SYGVNS. This CDR3 has 13 amino acids. V was clipped by 4 bases and J by 7 bases; unmatched bases: 2. DNA of the CDR3: TGTGCCAGCAGTGGCAGCGGGAGGAATGAGCAGTTCTTC. Residues: CASSGSGRNEQFF. Looking up the rest from reference TRBV25-1 and TRBJ2-1 gives the full variable domain: EADIYQTPRYLVIGTGKKITLECSQTMGHDKMYWYQQDPGMELHLIHYSYGVNSTEKGDLSSESTVSRIRTEHFPLTLESARPSHTSQYLCASSGSGRNEQFFGPGTRLTVL.

The rearrangement links TRBV19 to TRBJ2-5, with 7 bases identical to TRBD1. Germline lookup yields CDR1 LNHDA and CDR2 SQIVND (reference sequence). CDR3 length: 13 amino acids. The junction had 3 bases not matched to a gene; V was cut back by 6 bases and J by 2 bases. The CDR3 loop reads CASSRDSQETQYF. The CDR3, as DNA: TGTGCCAGTAGCCGGGACAGTCAAGAGACCCAGTACTTC.

The CDR3 is CAWNLGLASTEAFF. CDR3 nucleotide sequence: TGTGCCTGGAATCTAGGACTGGCGAGCACTGAAGCTTTCTTT. The J gene is TRBJ1-1, the V gene TRBV30; D unclear. There are 14 residues in the CDR3. The ends were cut back, 4 bases at V and 4 bases at J, with 16 bases in the middle. Germline CDR1 reads GTSNPN; CDR2 reads SVGIG (reference sequence).

On this clone itself: The same CDR3 arises from other DNA sequences in this sample as well. V usage is TRBV11-3 and J usage is TRBJ2-1; the D call may be TRBD1 or TRBD2 (5 bases each). This CDR3 region has 13 residues. Germline lookup yields CDR1 SGHNT and CDR2 YENEEA. V was clipped by 5 bases and J by 5 bases, with 10 bases between them. CDR3 bases: TGTGCCAGCAGCCTGGGACGGAACAATGAGCAGTTCTTC. It specifies CASSLGRNNEQFF.

J is TRBJ2-3 and V is TRBV10-2, with 12 bases fitting TRBD2. The germline CDR1 and CDR2 sequences are WSHSY and SAAADI. V lost 2 bases and J lost 2; bases outside the gene matches: 8. The length of the CDR3 is 18 residues. CDR3 coding DNA: TGCGCCAGCAGTGAGGAGGGCGGACTAGCGGGATCCACAGATACGCAGTATTTT. Its protein product is CASSEEGGLAGSTDTQYF.

The chain combines TRBV27 with TRBJ2-2; possibly TRBD1 for D (6 bases). From germline, CDR1 is MNHEY and CDR2 SMNVEV (reference sequence). V lost 4 bases to trimming and J lost 1 base, with 10 bases between them. The CDR3 extends over 15 amino acids. The CDR3 region is CASSYSTGNTGELFF. CDR3 in DNA: TGTGCCAGCAGTTACTCGACAGGGAACACCGGGGAGCTGTTTTTT.

This clone was counted a few times. The rearrangement links TRBV11-3 to TRBJ2-1; TRBD2 matches at 9 bases. V shed 1 base and J 7 bases; nucleotides not matched to a gene: 11. Germline V lookup: CDR1 SGHNT, CDR2 YENEEA. CDR3 length: 17 residues. The CDR3 loop is CASSLAAGGPIRNEQFF. The CDR3 DNA reads TGTGCCAGCAGCTTAGCGGCGGGAGGGCCGATACGAAATGAGCAGTTCTTC.

The V call is TRBV29-1, the J call TRBJ2-3, with 9 bases lining up with TRBD2. Losses at the gene ends were 7 bases for V and 1 base for J; bases not matched to a gene: 9. The germline V gene has CDR1 SQVTM and CDR2 ANQGSEA. The length of the CDR3 is 15 residues. DNA of the CDR3: TGCAGCGCTGATAGTAGCGGGAGAGGCACAGATACGCAGTATTTT. Translation gives CSADSSGRGTDTQYF.

By frequency in the sample, this clone is large. The V call is TRBV5-6, the J call TRBJ1-5; 8 bases are a match to TRBD1. The CDR3 consists of 15 residues. Trimming removed 5 bases from V and 2 bases from J; junction bases left unmatched: 6. The germline CDR1 and CDR2 sequences are SGHDT and YYEEEE. The CDR3 DNA follows: TGTGCCAGCAGTCTCACAGGGGGTGGCAATCAGCCCCAGCATTTT. Translating gives CASSLTGGGNQPQHF.

The chain is built from TRBV2 and TRBJ2-5; the D is unclear. CDR1 is SNHLY and CDR2 is FYNNEI in the germline V gene. This CDR3 has 13 residues. Trimming stripped 1 base from V and 5 bases from J, with 8 bases between. The CDR3 DNA sequence: TGTGCCAGCAGTGAAGTTGGGTCGGAGACCCAGTACTTC. Translated: CASSEVGSETQYF.

The chain carries TRBV11-2 and TRBJ2-1; no clear D gene. The V end lost 3 bases, the J end lost 5 bases, and 23 bases lay between the germline ends. Germline assignment: CDR1 SGHAT and CDR2 FQNNGV. CDR3 length equals 18 residues. The CDR3 loop reads CASSFPHNKPNPNNEQFF. The CDR3 DNA reads as TGTGCCAGCAGCTTTCCCCACAATAAGCCTAATCCGAACAATGAGCAGTTCTTC. Together with reference TRBV11-2 and TRBJ2-1, the CDR3 gives the full variable domain: EAGVAQSPRYKIIEKRQSVAFWCNPISGHATLYWYQQILGQGPKLLIQFQNNGVVDDSQLPKDRFSAERLKGVDSTLKIQPAKLEDSAVYLCASSFPHNKPNPNNEQFFGPGTRLTVL.

This chain joins TRBV6-5 and TRBJ2-7; no reliable D call. Trimming stripped 5 bases from V and 3 bases from J, with 14 bases between. CDR3 size: 14 residues. Germline V gives CDR1 MNHEY, CDR2 SVGAGI. CDR3 DNA: TGTGCCAGCAGTGACGTGGGCAGTGGCTACGAGCAGTACTTC. This gives the protein CASSDVGSGYEQYF.

The chain joins TRBV5-6 to TRBJ2-1; possible D gene TRBD2, 5 bases. The germline V and J ends were trimmed by 1 base and 5 bases, with 10 bases remaining between them. The CDR3 is made up of 14 amino acids. CDR1 is SGHDT and CDR2 is YYEEEE in the germline V gene. CDR3 DNA sequence: TGTGCCAGCAGCTTGTGGCGGGCCGACAATGAGCAGTTCTTC. It specifies CASSLWRADNEQFF.

The rearrangement joins TRBV10-2 to TRBJ2-1; possibly TRBD2 for D (6 bases). This CDR3 is built from 16 residues. Deletions cut 6 bases from V and 8 bases from J, with 23 bases between. Germline V gene data show CDR1 as WSHSY and CDR2 as SAAADI. CDR3 nucleotides: TGCGCCAGCAGCCGACGCGGGAATCCTACATTCGATGAGCAGTTCTTC. Amino acids: CASSRRGNPTFDEQFF.

The genes are TRBV10-3 and TRBJ2-3, with TRBD1 matching over 7 bases. Looked up from germline, CDR1 is ENHRY and CDR2 is SYGVKD. The CDR3 totals 16 residues. V lost 6 bases to trimming and J lost 2 bases; unmatched junction nucleotides: 11. The CDR3 sequence is CAISEVAGGLTDTQYF. In DNA form, the CDR3 reads TGTGCCATCAGCGAAGTGGCAGGGGGTCTCACAGATACGCAGTATTTT.